Presented here are 29 T cell receptor beta chains from one specimen sequenced in a study of T-cell reconstitution after alpha-beta-depleted transplantation in children. The authors prepared the TCRbeta library with unique molecular identifiers. A single record per CDR3 protein comes from TCRdb applying MiXCR to the PCR reads. The repertoire holds under 140,000 distinct CDR3 sequences, with under 13% as singletons. This sample comprised PBMCs from the stem cell graft donor, obtained from the stem cell graft. These receptors all come from a human donor who donated a stem cell graft to a child with acute lymphoblastic leukemia.

This clonotype was seen at least ten times. The chain combines TRBV11-2 with TRBJ1-6, with D perhaps TRBD1 (5 bases). The V gene lost 0 bases and the J gene lost 14 bases, with 17 bases spanning the gap. The germline V gene has CDR1 SGHAT and CDR2 FQNNGV. The CDR3 loop spans 15 amino acids. CDR3 nucleotides: TGTGCCAGCAGCTTAGATCCAAGTAGGGGCGGGACCCTCCACTTT. Its protein product is CASSLDPSRGGTLHF.

On this clonotype itself: Given a much more abundant clone one base away, this may be a read error. This likely comes from a read error, as the CDR3 has no conserved phenylalanine or tryptophan at its end. This chain uses TRBV6-2 or TRBV6-3 with TRBJ1-2; TRBD1 aligns across 7 bases. V gave up 5 bases and J gave up 6 bases; unmatched junction bases: 6. CDR1 is MNHEY and CDR2 is SVGEGT in the germline V gene. This CDR3 has 13 amino acids. The CDR3 DNA reads TGTGCCAGCAGTAAGGGACAGTTGGATGGCTACACCTCC. Its translation: CASSKGQLDGYTS.

This clonotype was detected ten times or more. The chain uses TRBV9 and TRBJ2-5, with a tentative D call TRBD1 (5 bases). CDR1 SGDLS and CDR2 YYNGEE come from the germline V gene. The germline V and J ends were trimmed by 0 bases and 3 bases, with 9 bases remaining between them. The CDR3 is 14 amino acids. CDR3 region: CASSVVAGKETQYF. The CDR3 DNA is TGTGCCAGCAGCGTAGTAGCAGGGAAAGAGACCCAGTACTTC. Full variable domain (missing parts from reference TRBV9 and TRBJ2-5): DSGVTQTPKHLITATGQRVTLRCSPRSGDLSVYWYQQSLDQGLQFLIQYYNGEERAKGNILERFSAQQFPDLHSELNLSSLELGDSALYFCASSVVAGKETQYFGPGTRLLVL.

This clonotype was found many times. The chain recombines TRBV21-1 with TRBJ2-7; the D call of TRBD2 is as the table states it, not checked on the DNA. TRBV21-1 is a pseudogene segment. The CDR3 is made up of 17 amino acids. The chain's CDR3 is CASSKPLKGRRRYEQYF. CDR3 bases: TGTGCCAGCAGCAAGCCTCTAAAGGGACGGCGGAGGTACGAGCAGTACTTC.

In its sample, this clonotype was seen many times. J is TRBJ2-1 and V is TRBV27; TRBD1 is a possible D gene (5 bases). This CDR3 is built from 11 residues. CDR1 and CDR2 (germline): MNHEY, SMNVEV (reference sequence). Trimming removed 2 bases at V and 15 bases at J, with 11 bases between. The CDR3 sequence is CASSLNRRGFF. The CDR3 DNA sequence: TGTGCCAGCAGTTTAAACAGGCGAGGGTTCTTC.

Many counts were recorded for this clonotype. The rearrangement joins TRBV5-1 to TRBJ1-1, with D possibly being TRBD1 (6 bases). This CDR3 comprises 15 residues. Trimming pared 1 base from V and 1 base from J, leaving 11 bases between. Germline-derived CDR1 and CDR2 are SGHRS and YFSETQ. The CDR3 here is CASSLLGQTNTEAFF. For the CDR3, the DNA is TGCGCCAGCAGCTTGCTCGGACAGACGAACACTGAAGCTTTCTTT. Full variable domain (remainder filled in from reference TRBV5-1 and TRBJ1-1): KAGVTQTPRYLIKTRGQQVTLSCSPISGHRSVSWYQQTPGQGLQFLFEYFSETQRNKGNFPGRFSGRQFSNSRSEMNVSTLELGDSALYLCASSLLGQTNTEAFFGQGTRLTVV.

Ten or more counts support this clonotype. The V call is TRBV29-1, the J call TRBJ2-5; possible D gene TRBD1, 5 bases. The CDR3 extends over 14 amino acids. Germline assignment: CDR1 SQVTM and CDR2 ANQGSEA. The V end was cut by 1 base, the J end by 7 bases, with 16 bases between. The CDR3 sequence: CSVEVARRQGTQYF. In DNA form, the CDR3 reads TGCAGCGTTGAAGTGGCCAGGCGGCAGGGGACCCAGTACTTC.

The V call is TRBV30, the J call TRBJ1-1; D unresolved. The germline V and J ends were trimmed by 3 bases and 6 bases, with 20 bases remaining between them. The germline CDR1 and CDR2 sequences are GTSNPN and SVGIG (reference sequence). The CDR3 spans 15 residues. The CDR3 coding sequence is TGTGCCTGGAGCCTCCGCGCCCTCATGGACGCTGAAGCTTTCTTT. Translated: CAWSLRALMDAEAFF.

This clonotype was seen repeatedly, ten times or more. The chain carries TRBV18 and TRBJ2-6, with 7 bases matching TRBD1. The ends lost 3 bases at V and 0 bases at J; junction bases unmatched: 11. Germline CDR1 reads KGHSH; CDR2 reads LQKENI. CDR3 length: 19 amino acids. CDR3 amino acids: CASSPIRDSSNSGANVLTF. The CDR3 nucleotides read TGTGCCAGCTCACCCATACGGGACAGTTCAAACTCTGGGGCCAACGTCCTGACTTTC.

About this clonotype: This may stem from a read error, because a much larger clone lies one nucleotide away. The chain uses TRBV5-5 and TRBJ2-6, with 7 nucleotides matching TRBD1. This CDR3 is 17 amino acids long. CDR1 and CDR2 (germline): SGHKS, YYEKEE (reference sequence). The CDR3 is CASSLYRGPSGANLLTF. In DNA, the CDR3 is TGTGCCAGCAGCTTGTACAGGGGCCCCTCTGGGGCCAACCTCCTGACTTTC.

This clonotype was counted at least ten times. The V gene is TRBV5-1, the J gene TRBJ2-3, with D possibly being TRBD2 (7 bases). With 0 bases removed from V and 2 bases from J, the gap between germline ends came to 13 bases. The CDR3 sequence is 16 residues long. Germline CDR1 and CDR2: SGHRS and YFSETQ. CDR3 amino acids: CASSLDLAGATDTQYF. As DNA, the CDR3 is TGCGCCAGCAGCTTGGATTTGGCGGGGGCCACAGATACGCAGTATTTT.

The J gene is TRBJ2-1, the V gene TRBV18, with 10 bases aligning to TRBD1. The CDR3 spans 16 residues. Per the germline V gene, CDR1 is KGHSH and CDR2 is LQKENI. The V and J ends lost 4 bases and 6 bases, in that order; junction bases with no gene match: 9. The CDR3 loop is CASSRQGAKLGNEQFF. In DNA form, the CDR3 reads TGTGCCAGCTCACGACAGGGGGCTAAGCTGGGCAATGAGCAGTTCTTC.

This clonotype was seen repeatedly, ten times or more. The V and J genes are TRBV4-2 and TRBJ1-5; the D is unclear. This CDR3 has 12 amino acids. The V end was cut by 5 bases, the J end by 4 bases, with 6 bases between. CDR1 and CDR2 from the germline V gene are LGHNA and YNFKEQ. Here the CDR3 DNA reads TGTGCCAGCAGCGCGGGGAATCAGCCCCAGCATTTT. This codes for CASSAGNQPQHF.

In its sample, this clonotype was seen many times. The V call is TRBV7-2, the J call TRBJ2-7, with D possibly matching TRBD2 (6 bases). The CDR3 totals 14 residues. The ends were cut back, 8 bases at V and 0 bases at J, with 14 bases in the middle. The germline gives CDR1 SGHTA, CDR2 FQGNSA. CDR3 region: CASVSGLSSYEQYF. In DNA form, the CDR3 reads TGTGCCAGCGTATCGGGACTCAGCTCCTACGAGCAGTACTTC. Full variable domain (missing parts from reference TRBV7-2 and TRBJ2-7): GAGVSQSPSNKVTEKGKDVELRCDPISGHTALYWYRQSLGQGLEFLIYFQGNSAPDKSGLPSDRFSAERTGGSVSTLTIQRTQQEDSAVYLCASVSGLSSYEQYFGPGTRLTVT.

This clonotype was seen at least ten times. This chain joins TRBV7-2 and TRBJ2-3; unclear D gene. Germline V CDR1 and CDR2: SGHTA, FQGNSA. V gave up 5 bases and J gave up 6 bases, with 18 bases separating them. The CDR3 totals 15 residues. The CDR3 sequence: CASSQGDLGVDTQYF. The CDR3 DNA follows: TGTGCCAGCAGCCAAGGTGACCTTGGGGTGGATACGCAGTATTTT.

This clonotype was seen at least ten times. The rearrangement links TRBV4-3 to TRBJ1-2; D is undetermined. The ends were cut back, 0 bases at V and 1 base at J, with 9 bases in the middle. CDR1 is LGHNA and CDR2 is YSLEER in the germline V gene. This CDR3 is built from 15 residues. This CDR3 reads CASSQEWGVNYGYTF. The CDR3 nucleotides read TGCGCCAGCAGCCAAGAATGGGGTGTTAACTATGGCTACACCTTC.

This clonotype has ten or more counts. The chain has TRBV5-1 and TRBJ2-2; 8 nucleotides agree with TRBD2. Germline V gene lookup returns CDR1 SGHRS and CDR2 YFSETQ. This CDR3 is built from 19 residues. Trimming took 4 bases from V and 2 from J; bases not matched to a gene: 16. CDR3 region: CASSRGLGPIRQNTGELFF. CDR3 bases: TGCGCCAGCAGCCGGGGACTAGGCCCCATTAGGCAAAACACCGGGGAGCTGTTTTTT.

This clonotype occurred many times. The chain uses TRBV9 and TRBJ2-7; D unclear. V was pared by 0 bases and J by 3 bases, with 7 bases between. CDR3 length: 13 amino acids. The germline gives CDR1 SGDLS, CDR2 YYNGEE. The CDR3 region is CASSVEQDYEQYF. CDR3 nucleotide sequence: TGTGCCAGCAGCGTAGAACAAGACTACGAGCAGTACTTC.

At least ten counts were recorded for this clonotype. V is TRBV10-2 and J is TRBJ2-6; D is undetermined. This CDR3 contains 15 residues. With 6 bases removed from V and 0 bases from J, the gap between germline ends came to 9 bases. Germline loops: CDR1 WSHSY, CDR2 SAAADI. The CDR3 DNA reads TGCGCCAGCAGCCTATCGGGCTCTGGGGCCAACGTCCTGACTTTC. Protein product: CASSLSGSGANVLTF.

This clonotype was counted at least ten times. The chain carries TRBV12-3 or TRBV12-4 and TRBJ2-3, with 7 positions matching TRBD2. The CDR3 loop spans 13 amino acids. Trimming removed 6 bases from V and 2 bases from J; junction bases left unmatched: 2. CDR3 protein: CASRGGATDTQYF. The DNA of the CDR3 is TGTGCCAGCAGGGGAGGGGCCACAGATACGCAGTATTTT.

At least ten counts were recorded for this clonotype. The genes are TRBV6-5 and TRBJ2-7, with D perhaps TRBD2 (6 bases). The germline gives CDR1 MNHEY, CDR2 SVGAGI. The germline V and J ends were trimmed by 6 bases and 2 bases, with 17 bases remaining between them. The CDR3 is made up of 15 amino acids. CDR3 sequence reads: CASSTPGTATYEQYF. The CDR3 nucleotides read TGTGCCAGCAGCACCCCTGGGACTGCTACCTACGAGCAGTACTTC.

The chain combines TRBV2 with TRBJ2-1; D perhaps matches TRBD1 (5 bases). Deletions cut 0 bases from V and 4 bases from J, with 7 bases between. In germline, CDR1 is SNHLY, CDR2 FYNNEI. This CDR3 has 14 residues. The CDR3 DNA reads TGTGCCAGCAGTGAAGCGGGGCTTTACAATGAGCAGTTCTTC. This gives the protein CASSEAGLYNEQFF. Using reference TRBV2 and TRBJ2-1 for the parts outside the CDR3, the full variable domain is EPEVTQTPSHQVTQMGQEVILRCVPISNHLYFYWYRQILGQKVEFLVSFYNNEISEKSEIFDDQFSVERPDGSNFTLKIRSTKLEDSAMYFCASSEAGLYNEQFFGPGTRLTVL.

This clonotype has ten or more counts. The chain carries TRBV20-1 and TRBJ1-5, with 7 bases matching TRBD1. This CDR3 is 12 amino acids long. V lost 5 bases and J lost 4; bases outside the gene matches: 2. The germline gives CDR1 DFQATT, CDR2 SNEGSKA (reference sequence). The CDR3 loop reads CSAPQGNQPQHF. Written as DNA, the CDR3 is TGCAGTGCTCCACAGGGGAATCAGCCCCAGCATTTT.

At least ten counts were recorded for this clonotype. The J gene is TRBJ2-1, the V gene TRBV28, with D possibly TRBD1 on 6 matching bases. The germline V and J ends were trimmed by 5 bases and 1 base, with 18 bases remaining between them. The germline CDR1 and CDR2 sequences are MDHEN and SYDVKM. The CDR3 has 17 amino acids. The CDR3 DNA reads TGTGCCAGCAGTCCACAGTGGGGCAGGGGTTCCTACAATGAGCAGTTCTTC. As protein: CASSPQWGRGSYNEQFF. Full variable domain (missing parts from reference TRBV28 and TRBJ2-1): DVKVTQSSRYLVKRTGEKVFLECVQDMDHENMFWYRQDPGLGLRLIYFSYDVKMKEKGDIPEGYSVSREKKERFSLILESASTNQTSMYLCASSPQWGRGSYNEQFFGPGTRLTVL.

The table lists this clonotype with many counts. The chain recombines TRBV10-2 with TRBJ2-3; the match to TRBD2 covers 14 bases. The length of the CDR3 is 18 residues. The germline CDR1 and CDR2 sequences are WSHSY and SAAADI. Germline trimming cut 3 bases from V and 1 base from J; bases unmatched to any gene: 6. This chain's CDR3 is CASSDGLAGGVGTDTQYF. For the CDR3, the DNA is TGCGCCAGCAGTGATGGACTAGCGGGGGGTGTTGGCACAGATACGCAGTATTTT.

Ten or more counts support this clonotype. CDR3 in amino acids: CASSIAGGLSGYTQYF. CDR3 DNA: TGTGCCAGCAGCATAGCGGGGGGACTTAGCGGTTATACGCAGTATTTT. The chain couples TRBV12-3 or TRBV12-4 to TRBJ2-3, with 10 bases that match TRBD2. The CDR3 length is 16 residues. With V trimmed by 6 bases and J by 7 bases, 13 bases remained unmatched.

This clonotype was recorded many times. The chain couples TRBV12-3 or TRBV12-4 to TRBJ2-3; TRBD1 matches 8 bases. Trimming at V came to 6 bases and at J to 2 bases, leaving 10 bases not matched to a gene. There are 16 residues in the CDR3. In nucleotides, the CDR3 is TGTGCCAGCAGCCCTACCGGGACAGGTTCCACAGATACGCAGTATTTT. It codes for CASSPTGTGSTDTQYF.

In this sample, this clonotype turned up many times. The chain joins TRBV6-2 or TRBV6-3 to TRBJ2-5; D ambiguous. The V end was cut by 7 bases, the J end by 1 base, with 10 bases between. CDR3 length: 13 amino acids. Germline CDR1 reads MNHEY; CDR2 reads SVGEGT. The CDR3: CASTLLRQETQYF. The CDR3 nucleotides read TGTGCCAGCACCCTACTCCGCCAAGAGACCCAGTACTTC.

This clonotype was seen many times. The rearrangement joins TRBV29-1 to TRBJ2-5; 7 bases fit TRBD2. The germline CDR1 and CDR2 sequences are SQVTM and ANQGSEA. The CDR3 loop spans 17 amino acids. V lost 7 bases and J lost 5; bases outside the gene matches: 22. CDR3: CSAQLPTGTKERETQYF. CDR3 coding DNA: TGCAGCGCCCAACTCCCCACCGGGACTAAAGAGAGGGAGACCCAGTACTTC.